This TCR beta chain was identified during a study of blood T cell repertoires in COVID-19. Libraries were prepared by immunoSEQ multiplex PCR; TCRdb keeps only in-frame clonotypes and omits some of them. The sample has about 82,000 clones; 83% are singletons. Sequencing used peripheral blood. The source of this sequence is a woman aged 55-69 years with acute or convalescent COVID-19.

CDR3: CASSHGGGLSSDTQYF. The CDR3 region has the DNA TGTGCCAGCAGTCACGGGGGGGGACTAAGCTCAGATACGCAGTATTTT. The J gene is TRBJ2-3, the V gene TRBV11-3; TRBD2 aligns across 8 bases. The CDR3 has 16 amino acids. CDR1 SGHNT and CDR2 YENEEA come from the germline V gene. With V trimmed by 6 bases and J by 4 bases, 12 bases remained unmatched.